Listed below are T cell receptor beta chains from one sample, sequenced in a study of beta chain features in type 1 diabetes. The repertoire was sequenced with immunoSEQ multiplex PCR; TCRdb's copy has only in-frame clones and lacks some. The table has 140,000 or so clones, over 9.5% seen once; the top ten hold about 1.3%. Material for sequencing was naive CD4+ T cells from blood. The source of these receptors is a man younger than 30 in good health. Both conserved end residues are part of each CDR3. A D gene is named only where the DNA matches it firmly. Some rows mark clone size as missing; the rest say once, few, many or name a class of expanded clone.

J,size,D,V,CDR3
TRBJ2-7,NA,TRBD1,TRBV29-1,CSGTTGMFDEQYF
TRBJ2-7,NA,NA,TRBV4-2,CASSQENPAVVLYEQYF
TRBJ2-5,NA,TRBD2,TRBV10-3,CAISERRGGPETQYF
TRBJ2-7,NA,TRBD1,TRBV14,CASSQGRDRGSYEQYF
TRBJ2-1,few,NA,TRBV6-6,CASSSRTVSYNEQFF
TRBJ2-3,few,TRBD2,TRBV7-2,CASSFRFSGSTDTQYF
TRBJ1-4,NA,TRBD1,TRBV7-9,CASSHRRDRGRVDEKLFF
TRBJ2-7,few,TRBD1,TRBV7-2,CASSARQGPYEQYF
TRBJ1-5,few,NA,TRBV18,CASSLTGDSNQPQHF
TRBJ2-5,NA,NA,TRBV6-6,CASSFPPPKRVGTQYF
TRBJ2-2,few,TRBD1,TRBV4-3,CASSQGQGWYTGELFF
TRBJ2-3,NA,TRBD1,TRBV11-2,CASRLRGFQGAYTDTQYF
TRBJ2-1,NA,NA,TRBV29-1,CSVDQPIGEQFF
TRBJ1-2,NA,TRBD1,TRBV7-2,CASSSGQGQGNGYTF
TRBJ1-3,few,TRBD1,TRBV29-1,CSVQWDRAGNTIYF
TRBJ2-7,NA,TRBD1,TRBV6-5,CASRTGGEQYF
TRBJ2-5,few,TRBD2,TRBV9,CASSVGGSGGQETQYF
TRBJ2-5,few,NA,TRBV5-4,CASSPGQKETQYF
TRBJ2-7,NA,NA,TRBV7-2,CASSPTSASYEQYF
TRBJ1-5,NA,TRBD1,TRBV18,CASSLDRDQPQHF
TRBJ2-7,few,TRBD2,TRBV7-2,CASSVPGLPYEQYF
TRBJ2-5,many,NA,TRBV5-1,CASSGGGSGETQYF
TRBJ2-5,few,NA,TRBV20-1,CSSGTPETQYF
TRBJ2-5,NA,NA,TRBV19,CASSIRAGVGETQYF
TRBJ2-5,NA,NA,TRBV18,CASSPSGYQETQYF
TRBJ2-1,few,TRBD2,TRBV27,CASRRTMGTSGAMEFF